These T cell receptor beta chains were read from a single sample in a study of monozygotic twins with inflammatory bowel disease. For each CDR3 protein, TCRdb gives one entry from its re-call of the 5' RACE reads, without DNA. The sample's table shows 300,000 to 350,000 distinct CDR3 sequences. The sequenced sample was blood. Receptors were obtained from a human donor with ulcerative colitis or Crohn's disease, or a healthy co-twin of an affected twin (not recorded which). Each CDR3 is given with its conserved first and last residue.

TRBJ2-1	TRBV9	11	CASSVGSEQFF
TRBJ2-5	TRBV5-1	14	CASSTTGYEETQYF
TRBJ2-7	TRBV28	15	CASSLGGSAAYEQYF
TRBJ2-1	TRBV12-3/TRBV12-4	16	CASSFSVAGGPNEQFF
TRBJ1-5	TRBV10-3	12	CATRGIDQPQHF
TRBJ1-5	TRBV7-9	12	CASSFDAQPQHF
TRBJ1-4	TRBV11-2	17	CASSLDGPTGINEKLFF
TRBJ1-6	TRBV20-1	17	CSAFRSAEWGINSPLHF
TRBJ2-7	TRBV9	14	CASSVDLGPYEQYF
TRBJ1-2	TRBV29-1	14	CSVEDHQGVYGYTF
TRBJ1-2	TRBV27	12	CASSDMGYGYTF
TRBJ2-3	TRBV5-1	14	CASSPLSGTDTQYF
TRBJ2-5	TRBV5-1	14	CASSKGLDSETQYF
TRBJ1-4	TRBV20-1	14	CSVNRTPGNEKLFF
TRBJ2-4	TRBV7-8	12	CASSPQGSSLYF
TRBJ1-5	TRBV9	14	CASSPSGSGQPQHF
TRBJ2-1	TRBV6-2/TRBV6-3	14	CASSYSGSFYEQFF
TRBJ1-5	TRBV28	16	CASSLSRGPINQPQHF
TRBJ1-1	TRBV3-1	13	CASCPEEYTEAFF
TRBJ1-2	TRBV28	15	CASSNPGTGVYGYTF
TRBJ1-6	TRBV27	15	CASSLYRDIRSPLHF
TRBJ2-2	TRBV6-1	16	CASSQPGQSNTGELLF
TRBJ1-2	TRBV6-1	14	CASNKPTGAGGYTF
TRBJ2-2	TRBV29-1	13	CSVSRSPGGELFF
TRBJ2-6	TRBV20-1	15	CSASGSPSGANVLTF
TRBJ2-1	TRBV12-5	15	CASSPGTGELGEQFF